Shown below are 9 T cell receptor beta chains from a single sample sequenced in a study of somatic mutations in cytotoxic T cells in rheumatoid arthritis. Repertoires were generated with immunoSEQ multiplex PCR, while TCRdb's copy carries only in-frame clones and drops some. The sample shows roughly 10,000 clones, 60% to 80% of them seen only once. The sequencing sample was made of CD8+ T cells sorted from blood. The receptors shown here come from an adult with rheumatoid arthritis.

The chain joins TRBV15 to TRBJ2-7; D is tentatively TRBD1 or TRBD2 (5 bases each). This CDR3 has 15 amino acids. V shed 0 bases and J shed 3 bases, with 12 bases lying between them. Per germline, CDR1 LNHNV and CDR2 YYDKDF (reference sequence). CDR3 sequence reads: CATSRDRGDLYEQYF. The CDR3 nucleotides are TGTGCCACCAGCAGAGATAGGGGAGACCTCTACGAGCAGTACTTC.

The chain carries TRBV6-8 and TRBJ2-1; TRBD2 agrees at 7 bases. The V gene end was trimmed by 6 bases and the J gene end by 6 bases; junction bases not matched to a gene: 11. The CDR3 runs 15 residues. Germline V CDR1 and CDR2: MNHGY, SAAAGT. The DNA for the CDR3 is TGTGCCAGCAGAACACAGCGGGCGGGAGTCAATGAGCAGTTCTTC. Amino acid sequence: CASRTQRAGVNEQFF.

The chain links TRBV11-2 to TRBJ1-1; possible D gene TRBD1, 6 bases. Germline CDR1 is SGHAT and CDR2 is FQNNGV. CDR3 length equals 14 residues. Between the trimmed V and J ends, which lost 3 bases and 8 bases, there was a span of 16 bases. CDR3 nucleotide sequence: TGTGCCAGCAGCTTCTTTAACAGGGCGTTGGAAGCTTTCTTT. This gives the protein CASSFFNRALEAFF.

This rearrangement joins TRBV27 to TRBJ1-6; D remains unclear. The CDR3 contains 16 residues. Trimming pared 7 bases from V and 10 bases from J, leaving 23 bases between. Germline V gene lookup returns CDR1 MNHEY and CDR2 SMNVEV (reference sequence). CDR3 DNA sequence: TGTGCCAGCAAGAAGATTATAGACGGCTTAGGGTCACCCCTCCACTTT. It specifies CASKKIIDGLGSPLHF.

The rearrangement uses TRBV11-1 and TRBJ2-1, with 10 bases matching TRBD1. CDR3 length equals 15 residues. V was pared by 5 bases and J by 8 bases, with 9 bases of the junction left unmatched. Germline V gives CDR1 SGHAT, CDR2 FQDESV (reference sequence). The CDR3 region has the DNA TGTGCCAGCAGCCCCACCCCGGGACAGGGGCATGAGCAGTTCTTC. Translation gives CASSPTPGQGHEQFF.

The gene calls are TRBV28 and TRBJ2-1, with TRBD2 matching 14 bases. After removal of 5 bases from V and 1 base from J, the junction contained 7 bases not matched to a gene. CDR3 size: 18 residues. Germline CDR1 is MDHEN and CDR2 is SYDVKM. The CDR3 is CASSPGLAGGYSYNEQFF. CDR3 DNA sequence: TGTGCCAGCAGTCCCGGACTAGCGGGAGGCTATTCCTACAATGAGCAGTTCTTC.

The CDR3 coding sequence is TGTGCCACCGCTAGCGGGAGGGCGGAAACCGGGGAGCTGTTTTTT. Amino acid sequence: CATASGRAETGELFF. The chain recombines TRBV9 with TRBJ2-2; 12 bases fit TRBD2. With 9 bases clipped from V and 5 bases from J, the junction kept 8 bases outside the gene matches. This CDR3 spans 15 amino acids. The germline gives CDR1 SGDLS, CDR2 YYNGEE.

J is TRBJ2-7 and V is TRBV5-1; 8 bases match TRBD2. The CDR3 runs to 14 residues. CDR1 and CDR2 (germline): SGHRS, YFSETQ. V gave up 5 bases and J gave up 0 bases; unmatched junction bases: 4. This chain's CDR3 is CASSSSGVSYEQYF. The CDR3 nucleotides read TGCGCCAGCAGTAGTAGCGGGGTCTCCTACGAGCAGTACTTC.

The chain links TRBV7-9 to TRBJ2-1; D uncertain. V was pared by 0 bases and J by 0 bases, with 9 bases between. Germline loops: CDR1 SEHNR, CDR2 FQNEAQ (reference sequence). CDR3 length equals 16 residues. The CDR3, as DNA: TGTGCCAGCAGCTTAGCGCCCGAAAGCTCCTACAATGAGCAGTTCTTC. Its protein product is CASSLAPESSYNEQFF.